Each of the 32 T cell receptor beta chains below was sequenced from the same sample in a study of blood T cells in healthy people across ages. The authors ran a second PCR of about 6 to 11 cycles using a sample-barcoded 5' primer and a J-beta primer mix. MiXCR, run by TCRdb on the 5' RACE reads, gives a single entry per CDR3 protein. Here the sample spans about a million distinct CDR3 sequences, around two fifths being singletons. The sequenced material came from blood. These receptors were taken from a man aged 18 to 29 in good health.

This chain links TRBV5-1 with TRBJ2-3; 9 bases are a match to TRBD1. This CDR3 comprises 15 residues. After removal of 10 bases from V and 0 bases from J, the junction contained 9 bases not matched to a gene. Germline V gene data show CDR1 as SGHRS and CDR2 as YFSETQ. The CDR3 region is CAGTRDRESTDTQYF. The CDR3 DNA is TGCGCCGGCACCCGGGACAGGGAAAGCACAGATACGCAGTATTTT. The entire variable domain, with the rest obtained from reference TRBV5-1 and TRBJ2-3, is as follows: KAGVTQTPRYLIKTRGQQVTLSCSPISGHRSVSWYQQTPGQGLQFLFEYFSETQRNKGNFPGRFSGRQFSNSRSEMNVSTLELGDSALYLCAGTRDRESTDTQYFGPGTRLTVL.

The chain is built from TRBV4-3 and TRBJ1-4, with 9 bases that match TRBD1. The J segment lost 8 bases and the V segment lost 3 bases, leaving 13 bases of the junction unmatched. Germline V gene lookup returns CDR1 LGHNA and CDR2 YSLEER. This CDR3 region has 17 residues. The CDR3 coding sequence is TGCGCCAGCAGCCATAGAAAACAGGGGGCATCGTGGGAAAAACTGTTTTTT. It is translated as CASSHRKQGASWEKLFF.

This rearrangement joins TRBV28 to TRBJ2-1, with D tentatively TRBD2 (6 bases). This CDR3 has 17 residues. CDR1 and CDR2 (germline): MDHEN, SYDVKM. V lost 3 bases and J lost 2, with 17 bases in between. DNA of the CDR3: TGTGCCAGCAGTTTCCCCGGAAGTAGCGGAGCCTACAATGAGCAGTTCTTC. Its protein product is CASSFPGSSGAYNEQFF.

The J gene is TRBJ2-3, the V gene TRBV4-3, with TRBD2 matching over 13 bases. Germline lookup yields CDR1 LGHNA and CDR2 YSLEER. The V segment lost 4 bases and the J segment 5 bases; nucleotides outside the gene matches: 12. CDR3 length: 18 amino acids. CDR3 sequence reads: CASSLAAATSGGQDTQYF. DNA for the CDR3: TGCGCCAGCAGCCTGGCCGCTGCGACTAGCGGGGGGCAAGATACGCAGTATTTT.

This clonotype has only a few counts. The genes are TRBV6-1 and TRBJ2-3; 8 nucleotides match TRBD2. The CDR3 runs 18 residues. V was pared by 0 bases and J by 6 bases, with 14 bases of the junction left unmatched. In germline, CDR1 is MNHNS, CDR2 SASEGT. CDR3 nucleotide sequence: TGTGCCAGCAGTGAAGCCCCGCAGCGGGGGCGAATGGGGGATACGCAGTATTTT. It translates to CASSEAPQRGRMGDTQYF.

The V call is TRBV21-1, the J call TRBJ2-1; the table's TRBD1 call for D was not verified on the DNA. TRBV21-1 has pseudogene status. This CDR3 spans 12 amino acids. In nucleotides, the CDR3 is TGTGCCAGCAGGGGGGGGGACAATGAGCAGTTCTTC. Its protein product is CASRGGDNEQFF.

The V call is TRBV4-3, the J call TRBJ2-2; unclear D gene. The germline V and J ends were trimmed by 1 base and 7 bases, with 13 bases remaining between them. This CDR3 has 15 amino acids. Germline values: CDR1 LGHNA, CDR2 YSLEER. This chain's CDR3 is CASSQVISQSGELFF. The CDR3 nucleotides are TGCGCCAGCAGCCAAGTAATCTCACAGAGCGGGGAGCTGTTTTTT.

The rearrangement joins TRBV30 to TRBJ1-2; D gene uncertain. The CDR3 runs to 11 residues. Trimming took 1 base from V and 2 from J, leaving 2 bases between them. Germline V lookup: CDR1 GTSNPN, CDR2 SVGIG (reference sequence). The CDR3 DNA sequence: TGTGCCTGGAGTGAGAACTATGGCTACACCTTC. Translation: CAWSENYGYTF. Full variable domain (rest looked up from reference TRBV30 and TRBJ1-2): SQTIHQWPATLVQPVGSPLSLECTVEGTSNPNLYWYRQAAGRGLQLLFYSVGIGQISSEVPQNLSASRPQDRQFILSSKKLLLSDSGFYLCAWSENYGYTFGSGTRLTVV.

The gene calls are TRBV18 and TRBJ1-4, with 7 bases matching TRBD1. The CDR3 sequence is 17 residues long. J was trimmed by 0 bases and V by 1 base; bases with no gene match: 5. Germline-derived CDR1 and CDR2 are KGHSH and LQKENI. The CDR3 here is CASSPRDSLATNEKLFF. CDR3 DNA: TGTGCCAGCTCACCACGGGACAGTCTAGCAACTAATGAAAAACTGTTTTTT.

This clonotype turned up a few times. This chain links TRBV27 with TRBJ1-6; a weak D match, TRBD1 (6 bases). The CDR3 has 16 amino acids. Germline values: CDR1 MNHEY, CDR2 SMNVEV (reference sequence). The V end was cut by 1 base, the J end by 0 bases, with 7 bases between. CDR3 sequence: CASSLWDISYNSPLHF. DNA for the CDR3: TGTGCCAGCAGTTTATGGGACATCTCCTATAATTCACCCCTCCACTTT.

This clonotype turned up a few times. The chain combines TRBV7-9 with TRBJ1-4, with D possibly TRBD1 on 6 matching bases. This CDR3 is built from 13 residues. Germline values: CDR1 SEHNR, CDR2 FQNEAQ (reference sequence). Trimming shortened V by 5 bases and J by 8 bases, and 12 bases separated the two germline ends. The CDR3 nucleotides are TGTGCCAGCAGCGCGGGGGCTGTGGAAAAACTGTTTTTT. It codes for CASSAGAVEKLFF.

This clonotype was seen a single time. CDR3 DNA sequence: TGCAGCGTTGGGCTTCGGGACAGGGAAGGTAGTGGAACCGGGGAGCTGTTTTTT. Encoded protein: CSVGLRDREGSGTGELFF. This chain connects TRBV29-1 to TRBJ2-2, with 9 bases that match TRBD1. V was clipped by 4 bases and J by 5 bases; unmatched bases: 17. The CDR3 has 18 amino acids. From germline, CDR1 is SQVTM and CDR2 ANQGSEA.

This clonotype was counted a single time. V and J are TRBV5-6 and TRBJ1-5; 7 bases match TRBD1. The CDR3 covers 16 residues. With 2 bases clipped from V and 5 bases from J, the junction kept 10 bases outside the gene matches. Germline values: CDR1 SGHDT, CDR2 YYEEEE. CDR3 nucleotide sequence: TGTGCCAGCAGCTTTACAGGGGATGAGTTTTATCAGCCCCAGCATTTT. The encoded protein is CASSFTGDEFYQPQHF.

The genes are TRBV19 and TRBJ2-4; either TRBD1 or TRBD2 may supply D (5 bases each). The germline gives CDR1 LNHDA, CDR2 SQIVND (reference sequence). The V end was cut by 7 bases, the J end by 13 bases, with 26 bases between. The CDR3 consists of 15 residues. The DNA of the CDR3 is TGTGCCAGTACCCAGGGCAGACGGGGATGGAATGAGCAGTACTTC. Protein product: CASTQGRRGWNEQYF.

DNA for the CDR3: TGTGCCAGCAGCTTAGAGACCTCCTCCTACAATGAGCAGTTCTTC. It translates to CASSLETSSYNEQFF. The gene calls are TRBV11-2 and TRBJ2-1; the D is unclear. V gave up 0 bases and J gave up 0 bases, with 6 bases separating them. There are 15 residues in the CDR3. Germline-derived CDR1 and CDR2 are SGHAT and FQNNGV.

CDR3 amino acids: CSASRTSAPETQYF. DNA for the CDR3: TGCAGTGCTAGCCGGACTTCGGCCCCAGAGACCCAGTACTTC. The V gene is TRBV20-1, the J gene TRBJ2-5; D possibly corresponds to TRBD2 (5 bases). The CDR3 length is 14 residues. Per germline, CDR1 DFQATT and CDR2 SNEGSKA (reference sequence). Trimming left V 3 bases short and J 4 bases short, with 15 bases between.

The V gene is TRBV5-1, the J gene TRBJ2-5, with 8 bases aligning to TRBD1. CDR1 and CDR2 (germline): SGHRS, YFSETQ. This CDR3 has 14 residues. Germline trimming cut 4 bases from V and 4 bases from J; bases unmatched to any gene: 6. The CDR3 bases are TGCGCCAGCAGCGATCCAGGGGGCGTAGAGACCCAGTACTTC. Amino acids: CASSDPGGVETQYF.

The V gene is TRBV7-2, the J gene TRBJ1-2; D is uncertain. With 5 bases removed from V and 3 bases from J, the gap between germline ends came to 13 bases. In germline, CDR1 is SGHTA, CDR2 FQGNSA. There are 14 residues in the CDR3. In DNA form, the CDR3 reads TGTGCCAGCAGCGTAGGATCGACTGACTATGGCTACACCTTC. Translation gives CASSVGSTDYGYTF.

The rearrangement joins TRBV6-6 to TRBJ1-5; D not certain. The CDR3 covers 16 residues. Deletions cut 5 bases from V and 1 base from J, with 15 bases between. The germline V gene has CDR1 MNHNY and CDR2 SVGAGI (reference sequence). The CDR3 spells CASSQDMPGSNQPQHF. CDR3 nucleotides: TGTGCCAGCAGTCAGGATATGCCGGGGAGCAATCAGCCCCAGCATTTT.

The CDR3 is CATHPGAETYEQFF. In DNA, the CDR3 is TGTGCCACCCACCCCGGGGCAGAAACCTACGAGCAGTTCTTC. J is TRBJ2-1 and V is TRBV10-3; either TRBD1 or TRBD2 may supply D (5 bases each). V lost 10 bases, J lost 10 bases, and 23 bases lay in between. Per germline, CDR1 ENHRY and CDR2 SYGVKD. There are 14 residues in the CDR3.

The V and J genes are TRBV13 and TRBJ2-5; 7 bases line up with TRBD2. Germline CDR1 PRHDT, CDR2 FYEKMQ (reference sequence). J was trimmed by 4 bases and V by 6 bases; bases with no gene match: 8. The CDR3 contains 14 residues. CDR3 bases: TGTGCCAGCAGTGTCAAAGCTAGCGGAGAGACCCAGTACTTC. Its protein product is CASSVKASGETQYF.

The chain recombines TRBV15 with TRBJ2-4; tentatively, D is TRBD2 (6 bases). The end of the DNA aligns better with TRBJ2-5, so the J call may be wrong. Germline CDR1 is LNHNV and CDR2 is YYDKDF (reference sequence). The CDR3 extends over 17 amino acids. The CDR3 nucleotides read TGTGCCACCAGCAGCAGAGGTGGCGGTAGCGGCCAAGAGACCCAGTACTTC. Its protein product is CATSSRGGGSGQETQYF.

This clonotype was seen a single time. V gene TRBV5-5 combines with J gene TRBJ1-2, with unresolved D. The germline gives CDR1 SGHKS, CDR2 YYEKEE (reference sequence). The CDR3 length is 14 residues. Trimming cost V 1 base and J 4 bases, with 11 bases left between them. CDR3 sequence (DNA): TGTGCCAGCAGCTTGTTGGTCTCCAGCTATGGCTACACCTTC. It yields the protein CASSLLVSSYGYTF.

A few counts support this clonotype. V usage is TRBV2 and J usage is TRBJ1-5; D may be TRBD1 (5 bases). The CDR3 totals 14 residues. CDR1 is SNHLY and CDR2 is FYNNEI in the germline V gene. V was cut by 8 bases and J by 0 bases, with 11 bases left in between. CDR3 bases: TGTGCCAGCGGGGCAGAATATAGCAATCAGCCCCAGCATTTT. This sequence encodes CASGAEYSNQPQHF.

This clonotype has a handful of counts. The DNA of the CDR3 is TGTGCCAGCAGCTTAGGCCCTTCCACAGGGGCCAACTATGGCTACACCTTC. Encoded protein: CASSLGPSTGANYGYTF. The chain is built from TRBV7-2 and TRBJ1-2; 7 bases agree with TRBD1. Trimming removed 1 base from V and 2 bases from J; junction bases left unmatched: 10. The germline V gene has CDR1 SGHTA and CDR2 FQGNSA. This CDR3 is built from 17 residues.

This clonotype was detected a few times. The V call is TRBV2, the J call TRBJ2-1; TRBD2 agrees at 9 bases. The CDR3 length is 13 residues. V lost 10 bases to trimming and J lost 9 bases; unmatched junction nucleotides: 10. Looked up from germline, CDR1 is SNHLY and CDR2 is FYNNEI. The CDR3 loop is CANLGGGAGEQFF. The CDR3 coding sequence is TGTGCCAACCTCGGCGGGGGGGCCGGTGAGCAGTTCTTC.

The chain combines TRBV7-8 with TRBJ2-3; 8 bases align to TRBD2. With 5 bases clipped from V and 4 bases from J, the junction kept 14 bases outside the gene matches. The CDR3 is made up of 17 amino acids. Per germline, CDR1 SGHVS and CDR2 FQNEAQ. DNA of the CDR3: TGTGCCAGCAGCCTTACAGAAGTCGGGGGGGGCTCAGATACGCAGTATTTT. It specifies CASSLTEVGGGSDTQYF.

Concerning this clonotype itself: At one end the junction does not follow the germline gene, possibly because of a read error. CDR3 in DNA: TGTGCCAGCAGCCAAGACAGGGTGTATAATTCACCCCTCCCCTTT. It is translated as CASSQDRVYNSPLPF. This chain links TRBV4-2 with TRBJ1-6, with TRBD1 as a possible D gene (5 bases). The germline V gene encodes CDR1 LGHNA and CDR2 YNFKEQ. The CDR3 length is 15 residues.

About this clonotype itself: One junction end disagrees with the germline gene, perhaps due to a read error. The chain joins TRBV6-6 to TRBJ1-2; D gene unclear. This CDR3 contains 12 residues. Germline assignment: CDR1 MNHNY and CDR2 SVGAGI (reference sequence). DNA of the CDR3: TGTGCCGGCAGGTATTCAGACTATGGCTACACCTTC. Protein: CAGRYSDYGYTF.

In its sample, this clonotype was seen a few times. V and J are TRBV7-3 and TRBJ2-3; 8 bases are shared with TRBD2. V gave up 6 bases and J gave up 6 bases; unmatched junction bases: 8. The germline gives CDR1 SGHTA, CDR2 FQGTGA. The CDR3 sequence is 14 residues long. The chain's CDR3 is CASSSSGGGDTQYF. The CDR3 bases are TGTGCCAGCAGTTCGAGCGGGGGCGGGGATACGCAGTATTTT.

A few counts support this clonotype. The genes are TRBV6-2 or TRBV6-3 and TRBJ2-1, with TRBD2 matching over 16 bases. The CDR3 covers 15 residues. V lost 5 bases, J lost 12 bases, and 7 bases stayed unmatched. Germline-derived CDR1 and CDR2 are MNHEY and SVGEGT. The CDR3 protein is CASSKTGTSGGVQFF. CDR3 nucleotides: TGTGCCAGCAGTAAGACCGGGACTAGCGGGGGGGTGCAGTTCTTC.

The rearrangement joins TRBV5-1 to TRBJ2-3; D not resolved. The V gene lost 9 bases and the J gene lost 0 bases, with 14 bases spanning the gap. Germline V gene sequence: CDR1 SGHRS, CDR2 YFSETQ. The CDR3 extends over 14 amino acids. CDR3 in DNA: TGCGCCACCTCGGATCCAGCTAGCACAGATACGCAGTATTTT. This codes for CATSDPASTDTQYF.